This TCR beta chain was identified during a study of blood T cell repertoires in COVID-19. Across the study: Some COVID-19 samples were acute and others convalescent; all came from the United States, Italy and Spain. From T cells, B-cell-depleted T cells, or PBMCs came the material, which was cDNA or gDNA.

The CDR3 is 13 residues long. After removal of 2 bases from V and 2 bases from J, the junction contained 0 bases not matched to a gene. Germline assignment: CDR1 SGHTA and CDR2 FQGNSA. Sequenced by immunoSEQ multiplex PCR; TCRdb stores in-frame clones only, minus some. Among approximately 480,000 clones listed, 87% were seen once. The chain employs TRBV7-2 and TRBJ2-7, with 7 bases identical to TRBD2. Material: PBMCs or T cells enriched from blood (not recorded which). This TCR was sampled from a woman under 30 who had recovered from COVID-19. CDR3 DNA: TGTGCCAGCAGCTTAAGCGGGGCCTACGAGCAGTACTTC. Amino acids: CASSLSGAYEQYF.